The present entry profiles one T cell receptor (beta chain) with its context. Only a few counts were recorded for this clonotype. This clone's antigen is unknown. Per-base quality was not reported, and no clone a single base away is much larger than it. At the junction V is shortened by 4 bases and J by 1 base; bases outside the gene matches: 9. The cysteine opens and the phenylalanine closes a CDR3 of 15 amino acids. Only CDR3 DNA is held: 45 bases, read in frame from base 1. Based on the germline V gene (reference sequence), the CDR1 and CDR2 sequences are DFQATT and SNEGSKA. This entry is derived from a study of vaccination and CD4 T cells after COVID-19 (dated by TCRdb to the early 2020s). At the level of the whole study: In the convalescent cohort there were six males and four females, among whom were two Hispanic individuals, seven Caucasians, two Asians and one multiracial person. Participants received two doses of either the Pfizer-BioNTech BNT162b2 vaccine (n=8) or the Moderna mRNA-1273 vaccine (n=2). Post-COVID blood samples were collected from convalescent patients a median of roughly 100 days after diagnosis, with a range of about 35 to 180 days. Post-vaccine blood samples were collected a median of around 2.5 months after the second vaccine dose, ranging from roughly 14 to 241 days. Overlapping spike peptide pools from SARS-CoV-2 and from the common cold coronaviruses HCoV-NL63, HCoV-OC43 and HCoV-229E were used as culture stimuli. In control cultures, a CEFX viral epitope pool was used as positive control, an HIV-1 Nef peptide pool was used as negative control, or no peptide was added. The spike-specific CD4+ TCR repertoire was compared before and after mRNA vaccination in approximately 9 COVID-19 convalescent patients and a handful of infection-naive healthy vaccine recipients. At the TCR clonotype level, an earlier paper using these donors assessed memory CD4+ T cell crossreactivity between SARS-CoV-2 and common cold coronavirus spike proteins.

Receptors were amplified or captured by PCR. DNA from cultured CD4+ T cells was subjected to TCR sequencing with the Oncomine TCR Beta short-read assay at the Johns Hopkins FTIC core. Genomic DNA was extracted from the cultured CD4+ T cells with the QIAamp micro DNA kit. Oncomine TCR Beta libraries from cultured CD4+ T cells were pooled using unique dual indexes and sequenced on an Illumina iSeq 100. Concerning the study's data processing: Non-productive sequences were filtered out, and CDR3s that did not start with C, did not end with F or W, or were shorter than 7 amino acids were discarded. The MANAFEST web application was used to identify antigen-specific clonotypes by comparing peptide-stimulated wells against reference wells and other culture wells. An FDR below 0.05, an odds ratio above 5, and a productive frequency above 0.1% in at least two of three replicate wells were required for clones to be considered positive. A clonotype was classed as cross-reactive if the clonotype showed significant expansion both in SARS-CoV-2 spike wells and in at least one common cold coronavirus spike condition. CDR3 homology was assessed with Levenshtein distances (stringdist) and unrooted phylogenetic trees (ape) in R version 3.6.1. TCRdb reprocessed the public reads (quality trimming at Q25 with fastp, clone calling with MiXCR) and kept in-frame beta chains. Entries are consolidated by CDR3 protein sequence, retaining the most common genes and DNA. The V and J calls here are based on TCRdb, not the publication. This sample holds under 11,000 distinct CDR3 sequences; 40% were observed only once. The ten most abundant clones make up around a fifth of the sample.

The paper as a whole reports these results and caveats: Among the post-vaccine SARS-CoV-2-reactive clones in convalescent patients, a median approximately 90% showed up only after vaccination, which suggests vaccine-specific priming. The median number of SARS-CoV-2-reactive clonotypes rose from fewer than 25 after infection to around 40 after vaccination, but the change was not significant. The number of convalescent patients in the study was relatively small, and the study did not examine early timepoints following natural infection. Nearly all vaccine-specific clones in convalescent patients (304 of 307) were mono-reactive for SARS-CoV-2 spike rather than cross-reactive with common cold coronaviruses.

Explained via the paper, the treatment or condition label denotes: approximately nine-day PBMC culture with coronavirus spike peptide pools or control peptides (ViraFEST assay). CD4+ T cells from unexposed donors were collected before the COVID-19 pandemic (2011-2018). The ViraFEST assay, used in the study, expanded antigen-specific T cells with peptide pools and then identified the expanded clonotypes through TCR sequencing. Each well held some 2 million PBMCs cultured with around 10 ug/ml peptide pools in IMDM containing 5% human AB serum and around 10 IU/ml IL-2. Half of the culture medium was replaced with fresh IL-2-containing medium on days 3 and 7. Once the cells had been in culture for around ten days, the EasySep CD4+ T cell isolation kit was used to isolate CD4+ T cells by negative selection. As far as cell numbers permitted, CD4+ T cells from unexposed donors were tested for reactivity against SARS-CoV-2 S and N as well as four spike pools from common cold coronaviruses. PBMCs were separated from whole blood using Ficoll-Paque Plus gradient centrifugation and then either used fresh or cryopreserved at -140C. Culture conditions were generally each tested in triplicate wells. The leukapheresis product for the unexposed donors was obtained through commercial purchase.

The chain employs TRBV20-1 and TRBJ2-5, with 7 junctional bases fitting TRBD2. This sequence originates from a human donor in good health. The specimen was CD4+ T cells from blood, cultured in vitro. The sequence in DNA is TGCAGTGCTACTACCTCTAGCGGAACCCAAGAGACCCAGTACTTC. It translates to CSATTSSGTQETQYF.